Presented here are 23 T cell receptor beta chains from one specimen sequenced in a study of chemoradiotherapy in HPV16-positive cancers. Profiled with immunoSEQ multiplex PCR; TCRdb holds only in-frame clones, not every one. The data hold some 24,000 clones, with approximately 93% observed a single time. Sample collection was performed from a patient who underwent chemoradiotherapy. The source of these receptors is a human donor with HPV-associated anogenital cancer.

The count of this clone is one. The chain employs TRBV19 and TRBJ1-5, with D unresolved. Germline CDR1 LNHDA, CDR2 SQIVND (reference sequence). Deletions cut 10 bases from V and 1 base from J, with 14 bases between. CDR3 length: 14 amino acids. The CDR3 nucleotides read TGTGCCACAAACCCTCCGCGAAGCAATCAGCCCCAGCATTTT. This translates into CATNPPRSNQPQHF.

This chain joins TRBV29-1 and TRBJ2-7, with 8 nucleotides matching TRBD1. V trimming: 8 bases; J trimming: 6 bases; junction bases outside the gene matches: 12. Germline V gene data show CDR1 as SQVTM and CDR2 as ANQGSEA. The CDR3 contains 13 residues. The CDR3 is CSTRDRRTSEQYF. CDR3 bases: TGCAGCACCCGGGACAGGAGAACCTCCGAGCAGTACTTC.

In its sample, this clone was seen once. The chain carries TRBV4-1 and TRBJ1-4, with D perhaps matching TRBD1 (6 bases). The ends were cut back, 5 bases at V and 5 bases at J, with 15 bases in the middle. The CDR3 covers 15 residues. CDR1 is MGHRA, CDR2 YSYEKL, per germline. CDR3 sequence (DNA): TGCGCCAGCAGCTACCGGGACACTCAGAATGAAAAACTGTTTTTT. As protein: CASSYRDTQNEKLFF.

This clone was recorded only once. The chain uses TRBV18 and TRBJ2-7; tentatively, D is TRBD1 or TRBD2 (5 bases each). This CDR3 is built from 15 residues. The V gene's germline CDR1 is KGHSH and CDR2 LQKENI. V was trimmed by 3 bases and J by 6 bases, leaving 18 bases between them. In DNA, the CDR3 is TGTGCCAGCTCACCGCCCGGGACCGTGAATCGCGAGCAGTACTTC. Its protein is CASSPPGTVNREQYF.

The chain carries TRBV7-2 and TRBJ1-2; no clear D gene. V lost 1 base and J 2 bases, leaving 8 bases between the germline ends. Looked up from germline, CDR1 is SGHTA and CDR2 is FQGNSA. This CDR3 is built from 14 residues. DNA for the CDR3: TGTGCCAGCAGCTTAGTTCAACTCAACTATGGCTACACCTTC. Residues: CASSLVQLNYGYTF.

V is TRBV6-5 and J is TRBJ1-1; 7 positions match TRBD1. The CDR3 runs 14 residues. Trimming cost V 2 bases and J 1 base; bases outside gene matches: 1. Looked up from germline, CDR1 is MNHEY and CDR2 is SVGAGI. CDR3 nucleotides: TGTGCCAGCAGTTACCAGGGGGAGAACACTGAAGCTTTCTTT. Its protein product is CASSYQGENTEAFF.

In DNA, the CDR3 is TGTGCCAGCAGTTTGAGGGCGGGAGGGCCCGCCTCCTACAATGAGCAGTTCTTC. It translates to CASSLRAGGPASYNEQFF. The V and J genes are TRBV2 and TRBJ2-1; 9 nucleotides align to TRBD2. V was pared by 5 bases and J by 0 bases, with 11 bases of the junction left unmatched. Looked up from germline, CDR1 is SNHLY and CDR2 is FYNNEI. This CDR3 has 18 amino acids.

The rearrangement links TRBV11-2 to TRBJ2-1; D not resolved. With 0 bases removed from V and 12 bases from J, the gap between germline ends came to 9 bases. Per the germline V gene, CDR1 is SGHAT and CDR2 is FQNNGV. The CDR3 extends over 12 amino acids. The CDR3 loop reads CASSLEQSLQFF. The CDR3 DNA sequence: TGTGCCAGCAGCTTAGAGCAGTCGCTGCAGTTCTTC.

The chain uses TRBV7-8 and TRBJ2-7; D unresolved. The CDR3 consists of 13 residues. V was trimmed by 5 bases and J by 5 bases, leaving 13 bases between them. The germline V gene encodes CDR1 SGHVS and CDR2 FQNEAQ. The CDR3 region has the DNA TGTGCCAGCAGCCCTGAAAAGATGGACGAGCAGTACTTC. Protein: CASSPEKMDEQYF.

The chain links TRBV5-1 to TRBJ1-4, with 8 nucleotides matching TRBD1. CDR1 is SGHRS and CDR2 is YFSETQ in the germline V gene. This CDR3 is 15 amino acids long. The junction had 10 bases not matched to a gene; V was cut back by 4 bases and J by 8 bases. The CDR3 DNA is TGCGCCAGCAGCCTCACAGGGGGGGCAGACGAAAAACTGTTTTTT. As protein: CASSLTGGADEKLFF.

This rearrangement joins TRBV6-5 to TRBJ2-1; 15 bases match TRBD2. This CDR3 comprises 15 residues. Per germline, CDR1 MNHEY and CDR2 SVGAGI. The trim removed 7 bases at V and 6 bases at J, leaving 4 bases unmatched. For the CDR3, the DNA is TGTGCCAGCACCCCGGGACTAGCGGGAGGCAATGAGCAGTTCTTC. This translates into CASTPGLAGGNEQFF.

The rearrangement joins TRBV2 to TRBJ2-6; 7 positions match TRBD1. The germline CDR1 and CDR2 sequences are SNHLY and FYNNEI. Trimming at V came to 6 bases and at J to 13 bases, leaving 9 bases not matched to a gene. This CDR3 spans 13 amino acids. This CDR3 reads CASSGDRARVLTF. CDR3 sequence (DNA): TGTGCCAGCAGCGGCGACAGGGCCAGGGTCCTGACTTTC.

The chain has TRBV7-8 and TRBJ1-3; D perhaps matches TRBD1 (6 bases). The CDR3 spans 14 residues. Deletions cut 1 base from V and 7 bases from J, with 11 bases between. The germline V gene encodes CDR1 SGHVS and CDR2 FQNEAQ. The CDR3 here is CASSLGSQGNTIYF. The DNA for the CDR3 is TGTGCCAGCAGCTTAGGTTCGCAGGGGAACACCATATATTTT.

The gene calls are TRBV11-1 and TRBJ2-2, with D tentatively TRBD2 (5 bases). The CDR3 is 14 amino acids. V lost 1 base and J 5 bases, leaving 8 bases between the germline ends. Germline CDR1 reads SGHAT; CDR2 reads FQDESV (reference sequence). The CDR3 loop reads CASSLEAVTGELFF. The CDR3 DNA reads as TGTGCCAGCAGCTTAGAAGCGGTAACCGGGGAGCTGTTTTTT.

J is TRBJ2-5 and V is TRBV5-4, with 12 bases identical to TRBD2. Germline V gene data show CDR1 as SGHNT and CDR2 as YYREEE (reference sequence). With V trimmed by 0 bases and J by 3 bases, 0 bases remained unmatched. This CDR3 region has 15 residues. This chain's CDR3 is CASSLGTSGEETQYF. DNA of the CDR3: TGTGCCAGCAGCTTGGGGACTAGCGGGGAAGAGACCCAGTACTTC.

This chain joins TRBV28 and TRBJ1-6; possible D gene TRBD1, 6 bases. There are 14 residues in the CDR3. Germline lookup yields CDR1 MDHEN and CDR2 SYDVKM. V lost 7 bases and J lost 10, with 17 bases in between. DNA of the CDR3: TGTGCCAGCACCATAACAGGGTTTAAGTCACCCCTCCACTTT. This translates into CASTITGFKSPLHF.

This chain connects TRBV5-1 to TRBJ2-7; maybe TRBD2 (5 bases). The V and J ends lost 0 bases and 2 bases respectively, with 9 bases between them. Germline loops: CDR1 SGHRS, CDR2 YFSETQ. This CDR3 region has 14 residues. CDR3 loop: CASSLASGTYEQYF. The CDR3 nucleotides are TGCGCCAGCAGCTTGGCGTCGGGGACCTACGAGCAGTACTTC.

This chain connects TRBV9 to TRBJ2-1; D perhaps matches TRBD1 (5 bases). The CDR3 covers 15 residues. V lost 0 bases to trimming and J lost 8 bases, with 15 bases between them. CDR1 is SGDLS, CDR2 YYNGEE, per germline. The CDR3 DNA sequence: TGTGCCAGCAGCGTAGATTCTCAGGGTATGGATGAGCAGTTCTTC. Protein: CASSVDSQGMDEQFF.

This clone appeared once. The chain carries TRBV9 and TRBJ1-4; 9 nucleotides match TRBD1. V lost 0 bases, J lost 5 bases, and 8 bases stayed unmatched. The CDR3 covers 17 residues. CDR1 and CDR2 (germline): SGDLS, YYNGEE. The CDR3: CASSVGLDRGPNEKLFF. CDR3 DNA sequence: TGTGCCAGCAGCGTAGGGTTGGACAGGGGTCCGAATGAAAAACTGTTTTTT.

This chain uses TRBV28 with TRBJ2-1, with 11 bases fitting TRBD1. The germline V gene encodes CDR1 MDHEN and CDR2 SYDVKM. Trimming took 2 bases from V and 1 from J; bases not matched to a gene: 13. The length of the CDR3 is 20 residues. CDR3 nucleotides: TGTGCCAGCAGTTTAAGTCCCTGGACAGGGGGCAAATATTCCTACAATGAGCAGTTCTTC. This codes for CASSLSPWTGGKYSYNEQFF.

The chain's CDR3 is CASSFQSNTGELFF. CDR3 coding DNA: TGTGCCAGCAGCTTCCAATCGAACACCGGGGAGCTGTTTTTT. The rearrangement links TRBV7-2 to TRBJ2-2; D ambiguous. Germline lookup yields CDR1 SGHTA and CDR2 FQGNSA. The ends were cut back, 3 bases at V and 0 bases at J, with 5 bases in the middle. There are 14 residues in the CDR3.

V is TRBV5-1 and J is TRBJ2-7; 12 bases are shared with TRBD2. CDR3 size: 17 residues. Germline lookup yields CDR1 SGHRS and CDR2 YFSETQ. With V trimmed by 0 bases and J by 6 bases, 10 bases remained unmatched. The CDR3 DNA reads as TGCGCCAGCAGCTTGGGAACTAGCGGGGGGCCGATGGGCGAGCAGTACTTC. It specifies CASSLGTSGGPMGEQYF.

The V and J genes are TRBV7-3 and TRBJ2-1; TRBD2 agrees at 9 bases. This CDR3 contains 14 residues. Germline CDR1 is SGHTA and CDR2 is FQGTGA. The trim removed 3 bases at V and 5 bases at J, leaving 2 bases unmatched. Here the CDR3 DNA reads TGTGCCAGCAGCTTTAGCGGGGGAAACAATGAGCAGTTCTTC. Amino acids: CASSFSGGNNEQFF.